This paragraph covers one T cell receptor beta chain sequence. Its target is unknown. This specimen belongs to a study of graft-versus-host responses after intestinal transplantation. Study-wide context: Recipients underwent multivisceral, liver-intestinal, or isolated intestinal transplants. Anti-thymocyte globulin induction preceded 2 to 4 years of tacrolimus and steroid maintenance in all recipients. Regarding the study as a whole: Allografts carried high graft-versus-host to host-versus-graft clonal ratios in patients having graft-donor T cell macrochimerism.

CDR1 and CDR2 from the germline V gene are MNHNS and SASEGT. The CDR3 runs to 10 residues. V lost 1 base, J lost 11 bases, and 5 bases lay in between. Method: immunoSEQ multiplex PCR; TCRdb's copy keeps in-frame clones and lacks some. The sample has about 85,000 clones; 75% to 95% are singletons. The receptor's source is a human donor who was the organ donor for an intestinal transplant. The chain joins TRBV6-1 to TRBJ1-2; D unclear. Here the sequenced sample was unstimulated CD8+ T cells sorted from spleen or lymph node cells, taken before transplant. For the CDR3, the DNA is TGTGCCAGCAGTGAAGGGGGTTACACCTTC. Protein sequence: CASSEGGYTF.